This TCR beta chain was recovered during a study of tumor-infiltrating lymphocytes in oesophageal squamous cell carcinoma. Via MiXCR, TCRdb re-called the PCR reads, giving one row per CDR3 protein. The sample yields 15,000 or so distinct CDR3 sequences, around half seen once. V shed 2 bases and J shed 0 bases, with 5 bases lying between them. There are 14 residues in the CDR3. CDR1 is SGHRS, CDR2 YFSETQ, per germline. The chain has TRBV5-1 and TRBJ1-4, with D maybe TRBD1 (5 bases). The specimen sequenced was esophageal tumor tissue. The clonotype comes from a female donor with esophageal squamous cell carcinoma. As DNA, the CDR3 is TGCGCCAGCAGCTTAGGGGCAACTAATGAAAAACTGTTTTTT. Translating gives CASSLGATNEKLFF.